A selection of T cell receptor beta chains follows, all from one sample in a study of T-cell memory formation after mild COVID-19. TCRdb re-derived calls from the 5' RACE reads in MiXCR, one entry per CDR3 protein. The sample contains about 210,000 distinct CDR3 sequences, 25% to 35% of which appear only once. The sequenced material came from PBMCs or a T cell subset sorted from them (not recorded which). These receptors were obtained from an adult woman who had mild COVID-19 (a few samples of this study predate the infection). Cell type and time point are not known. CDR3s include the opening cysteine and the closing phenylalanine or tryptophan. A D gene is named only where the DNA matches it firmly. Size tells how often a clone was seen (once, few, many) or the class of an expanded clone, and some rows leave it out.

>TRBJ1-2|-|-|TRBV7-8
TGTGCCAGCAGCGCCTCGGTCTTGGGGGGAGGCTACACCTTC
CASSASVLGGGYTF
>TRBJ1-1|TRBD1|-|TRBV6-5
TGTGCCAGCTCATCAGGGGGTCGGCTCATGAACACTGAAGCTTTCTTT
CASSSGGRLMNTEAFF
>TRBJ2-1|-|few|TRBV7-2
TGTGCCAGCAGCCTGAAGAAACTGAGCTCCTACAATGAGCAGTTCTTC
CASSLKKLSSYNEQFF
>TRBJ1-1|-|-|TRBV20-1
TGCAGTGCTAGAGAACATAGGGCTGAAGCTTTCTTT
CSAREHRAEAFF
>TRBJ1-2|TRBD1|few|TRBV12-3/TRBV12-4
TGTGCCAGCAGTTTGTACCCCACAGGGGCCAACTATGGCTACACCTTC
CASSLYPTGANYGYTF
>TRBJ2-3|TRBD2|many|TRBV7-2
TGTGCCAGTACTAGCGGGAGGGCCTCACAGGATACGCAGTATTTT
CASTSGRASQDTQYF
>TRBJ2-2|TRBD2|-|TRBV5-1
TGCGCCAGCAGCGACACTAGCGGGGTGGTGAGCACCGGGGAGCTGTTTTTT
CASSDTSGVVSTGELFF
>TRBJ2-7|TRBD2|-|TRBV15
TGTGCCACCAGCGGCGGACTAGCGGGAAGGTCCTACGAGCAGTACTTC
CATSGGLAGRSYEQYF
>TRBJ2-1|-|few|TRBV5-1
TGCGCCAGCAGCTTGGTTGAGGGTGGGAATGAGCAGTTCTTC
CASSLVEGGNEQFF
>TRBJ1-1|-|-|TRBV6-6
TGTGCCGCTCACGTAAGGGCAGGAAACACTGAAGCTTTCTTT
CAAHVRAGNTEAFF
>TRBJ2-5|-|many|TRBV5-1
TGCGCCAGCAGCTATCTAAAGACGGAGACCCAGTACTTC
CASSYLKTETQYF
>TRBJ2-6|-|many|TRBV11-1
TGTGCCAGCAGCACGTCGGACAGTTCTTCTGGGGCCAACGTCCTGACTTTC
CASSTSDSSSGANVLTF
>TRBJ2-7|-|-|TRBV19
TGTGCCAGTAGTATAGCGGGGACCACCTACGAGCAGTACTTC
CASSIAGTTYEQYF
>TRBJ1-5|-|few|TRBV6-5
TGTGCCAGCAGCCCGAAGGGTTATCAGCCCCAGCATTTT
CASSPKGYQPQHF